This TCR beta chain was identified during a study of shared clonotypes between healthy human individuals. On the study more broadly: Each donor contributed plates that comprised three CD4 naive, three CD4 memory, two CD8 naive and one CD8 memory. Findings and caveats of the study: Generation probabilities of non-shared clonotypes were lower (relative to those shared by all four donors). Naive subsets tended to show greater estimated richness than memory subsets.

Per germline, CDR1 MNHEY and CDR2 SMNVEV (reference sequence). The V end lost 3 bases, the J end lost 5 bases, and 11 bases lay between the germline ends. The CDR3 has 14 amino acids. Replicate PCRs for sorted subsets used about 200 ng DNA; this equaled 25,000 to 30,000 T cell genomes. Some clones are missing from TCRdb's copy, which holds only in-frame ones; the method was immunoSEQ multiplex PCR. The sample includes around 2,100,000 clones, about 94% seen only once; the top ten take around 1%. In the naive CD8 group, cells lacked CD45RO and were positively selected for CCR7, so terminally differentiated effector memory CD45RA+ cells were left out. Concerning this clone: Its antigen is unidentified.

What was sequenced was naive CD8+ T cells sorted from blood. The TCR sequence derives from a man younger than 30 in good health. J is TRBJ2-1 and V is TRBV27, with a weak D call TRBD2 (5 bases). This chain's CDR3 is CASSLRGLNNEQFF. The DNA of the CDR3 is TGTGCCAGCAGTTTGAGAGGGCTGAACAATGAGCAGTTCTTC.